These T cell receptor beta chains were read from a single sample in a study of somatic mutations in cytotoxic T cells in rheumatoid arthritis. Data came from immunoSEQ multiplex PCR; TCRdb stores just in-frame clones and leaves some out. The sample carries more than 15,000 clones, less than 85% recorded once. Sequenced sample: CD8+ T cells sorted from blood. The receptor source for this set is a woman aged 40 to 50 with rheumatoid arthritis. CDR3s include the opening cysteine and the closing phenylalanine or tryptophan. The order of the fields is V gene, J gene, clone size, D gene, CDR3 protein, CDR3 DNA. The D gene is left open where the match is weak. Rows give clone size only sometimes, using once, few, many, or a class for an expanded clone.

V gene: TRBV27; J gene: TRBJ2-7; clone size: NA; D gene: TRBD1; CDR3 protein: CASSLSRRQGNSYEQYF; CDR3 DNA: TGTGCCAGCAGTTTATCTCGACGACAGGGGAACTCCTACGAGCAGTACTTC
V gene: TRBV2; J gene: TRBJ2-7; clone size: few; D gene: NA; CDR3 protein: CASSPNYEQYF; CDR3 DNA: TGTGCCAGCAGTCCAAACTACGAGCAGTACTTC
V gene: TRBV27; J gene: TRBJ1-1; clone size: NA; D gene: NA; CDR3 protein: CVGKRGAPDTEAFF; CDR3 DNA: TGTGTAGGCAAGCGGGGGGCGCCCGACACTGAAGCTTTCTTT
V gene: TRBV19; J gene: TRBJ2-7; clone size: NA; D gene: NA; CDR3 protein: CASSMTEGVPYEQYF; CDR3 DNA: TGTGCCAGTAGTATGACAGAGGGGGTCCCCTACGAGCAGTACTTC
V gene: TRBV6-6; J gene: TRBJ2-1; clone size: NA; D gene: NA; CDR3 protein: CASSYHGQSNEQFF; CDR3 DNA: TGTGCCAGCAGTTACCACGGACAGAGCAATGAGCAGTTCTTC
V gene: TRBV5-5; J gene: TRBJ1-2; clone size: NA; D gene: NA; CDR3 protein: CASELEIPDYGYTF; CDR3 DNA: TGTGCCAGCGAGCTTGAGATTCCGGACTATGGCTACACCTTC
V gene: TRBV29-1; J gene: TRBJ1-2; clone size: once; D gene: TRBD1; CDR3 protein: CSVPGQDHFNYGYTF; CDR3 DNA: TGCAGCGTCCCGGGACAGGACCATTTCAACTATGGCTACACCTTC
V gene: TRBV9; J gene: TRBJ1-3; clone size: NA; D gene: NA; CDR3 protein: CASSEAGDGNTIYF; CDR3 DNA: TGTGCCAGCAGCGAGGCAGGGGATGGAAACACCATATATTTT
V gene: TRBV9; J gene: TRBJ2-2; clone size: NA; D gene: NA; CDR3 protein: CASSAQGQGELFF; CDR3 DNA: TGTGCCAGCAGCGCCCAAGGACAGGGGGAGCTGTTTTTT
V gene: TRBV6-1; J gene: TRBJ2-2; clone size: NA; D gene: NA; CDR3 protein: CASVRDSEVGELFF; CDR3 DNA: TGTGCCAGCGTTCGGGATAGCGAGGTCGGGGAGCTGTTTTTT
V gene: TRBV7-3; J gene: TRBJ1-5; clone size: NA; D gene: TRBD1; CDR3 protein: CASSQLRTGYSNQPQHF; CDR3 DNA: TGTGCCAGCAGCCAACTCCGGACAGGCTATAGCAATCAGCCCCAGCATTTT
V gene: TRBV27; J gene: TRBJ1-6; clone size: NA; D gene: TRBD1; CDR3 protein: CASSLRQGASYNSPLHF; CDR3 DNA: TGTGCCAGCAGTTTACGACAGGGGGCTTCCTATAATTCACCCCTCCACTTT
V gene: TRBV9; J gene: TRBJ2-2; clone size: NA; D gene: NA; CDR3 protein: CASSVSLGGPNTGELFF; CDR3 DNA: TGTGCCAGCAGCGTCTCCCTGGGCGGGCCGAACACCGGGGAGCTGTTTTTT
V gene: TRBV21-1; J gene: TRBJ1-2; clone size: NA; D gene: NA; CDR3 protein: CASSIRTGGYGYTF; CDR3 DNA: TGTGCCAGCAGCATTCGGACAGGGGGATATGGCTACACCTTC
V gene: TRBV7-8; J gene: TRBJ2-5; clone size: NA; D gene: NA; CDR3 protein: CASSLGGPETQYF; CDR3 DNA: TGTGCCAGCAGCCTGGGTGGGCCCGAGACCCAGTACTTC
V gene: TRBV6-5; J gene: TRBJ2-2; clone size: NA; D gene: TRBD1; CDR3 protein: CASRDRVNTGELFF; CDR3 DNA: TGTGCCAGCAGGGACAGGGTGAACACCGGGGAGCTGTTTTTT
V gene: TRBV7-8; J gene: TRBJ2-5; clone size: NA; D gene: TRBD1; CDR3 protein: CASTKWGTGGSETQYF; CDR3 DNA: TGTGCCAGCACCAAGTGGGGGACAGGGGGATCAGAGACCCAGTACTTC
V gene: TRBV15; J gene: TRBJ1-4; clone size: NA; D gene: TRBD1; CDR3 protein: CATSRLTGGGEKLFF; CDR3 DNA: TGTGCCACCAGCAGACTAACAGGGGGAGGTGAAAAACTGTTTTTT
V gene: TRBV27; J gene: TRBJ2-7; clone size: NA; D gene: NA; CDR3 protein: CASSPPGGEQYF; CDR3 DNA: TGTGCCAGCAGTCCCCCCGGGGGCGAGCAGTACTTC
V gene: TRBV11-2; J gene: TRBJ2-3; clone size: NA; D gene: TRBD2; CDR3 protein: CASSRTSGGVTDTQYF; CDR3 DNA: TGTGCCAGCAGCAGGACTAGCGGGGGGGTGACAGATACGCAGTATTTT
V gene: TRBV7-8; J gene: TRBJ1-2; clone size: NA; D gene: NA; CDR3 protein: CASSFSQGAVNGYTF; CDR3 DNA: TGTGCCAGCAGCTTTTCACAGGGTGCAGTAAATGGCTACACCTTC
V gene: TRBV6-1; J gene: TRBJ2-7; clone size: NA; D gene: TRBD1; CDR3 protein: CASTSDRDGYEQYF; CDR3 DNA: TGTGCCAGCACCTCGGACAGGGATGGTTACGAGCAGTACTTC
V gene: TRBV7-6; J gene: TRBJ1-3; clone size: once; D gene: NA; CDR3 protein: CASSYTSGEGNTIYF; CDR3 DNA: TGTGCCAGCAGCTACACCTCGGGGGAAGGAAACACCATATATTTT
V gene: TRBV6-1; J gene: TRBJ1-4; clone size: NA; D gene: TRBD1; CDR3 protein: CASSEGRGQHEKLFF; CDR3 DNA: TGTGCCAGCAGTGAAGGTAGGGGGCAGCATGAAAAACTGTTTTTT
V gene: TRBV5-1; J gene: TRBJ1-3; clone size: NA; D gene: NA; CDR3 protein: CAPWGGLGVVTGNTIYF; CDR3 DNA: TGCGCCCCGTGGGGGGGCCTTGGGGTAGTGACTGGAAACACCATATATTTT
V gene: TRBV30; J gene: TRBJ1-5; clone size: NA; D gene: TRBD1; CDR3 protein: CAWSPGGTKPQHF; CDR3 DNA: TGTGCCTGGAGCCCAGGGGGAACCAAACCCCAGCATTTT
V gene: TRBV6-5; J gene: TRBJ2-7; clone size: NA; D gene: NA; CDR3 protein: CASIRSAEQYF; CDR3 DNA: TGTGCCAGCATTCGGAGTGCCGAGCAGTACTTC
V gene: TRBV10-3; J gene: TRBJ2-7; clone size: once; D gene: TRBD2; CDR3 protein: CATIGLANSYEQYF; CDR3 DNA: TGTGCCACCATAGGACTAGCGAACTCCTACGAGCAGTACTTC
V gene: TRBV19; J gene: TRBJ1-1; clone size: NA; D gene: NA; CDR3 protein: CASSFDRLEAFF; CDR3 DNA: TGTGCCAGTAGCTTCGACAGGTTGGAAGCTTTCTTT
V gene: TRBV6-5; J gene: TRBJ2-5; clone size: NA; D gene: NA; CDR3 protein: CASSLSVGGETQYF; CDR3 DNA: TGTGCCAGCAGCCTCTCCGTAGGCGGAGAGACCCAGTACTTC
V gene: TRBV7-2; J gene: TRBJ2-5; clone size: NA; D gene: TRBD2; CDR3 protein: CASSLLAEVQETQYF; CDR3 DNA: TGTGCCAGCAGCTTACTAGCGGAGGTACAAGAGACCCAGTACTTC
V gene: TRBV6-5; J gene: TRBJ2-3; clone size: NA; D gene: TRBD2; CDR3 protein: CASSYTGLASDTQYF; CDR3 DNA: TGTGCCAGCAGTTACACGGGACTAGCTTCAGATACGCAGTATTTT
V gene: TRBV27; J gene: TRBJ2-7; clone size: NA; D gene: NA; CDR3 protein: CASSHGTNYEQYF; CDR3 DNA: TGTGCCAGCAGTCACGGGACAAACTACGAGCAGTACTTC
V gene: TRBV7-9; J gene: TRBJ2-5; clone size: NA; D gene: TRBD1; CDR3 protein: CASSLQDRGETQYF; CDR3 DNA: TGTGCCAGCAGCTTACAGGACAGGGGGGAGACCCAGTACTTC
V gene: TRBV27; J gene: TRBJ2-7; clone size: NA; D gene: TRBD2; CDR3 protein: CASRAGLAGGRHEQYF; CDR3 DNA: TGTGCCAGCAGGGCGGGACTAGCGGGGGGGCGCCACGAGCAGTACTTC
V gene: TRBV7-9; J gene: TRBJ2-5; clone size: NA; D gene: NA; CDR3 protein: CASSSKGETQYF; CDR3 DNA: TGTGCCAGCAGCTCCAAGGGGGAGACCCAGTACTTC
V gene: TRBV14; J gene: TRBJ1-6; clone size: NA; D gene: TRBD1; CDR3 protein: CASSHVRDSHNSPLHF; CDR3 DNA: TGTGCCAGCAGCCATGTCCGGGACAGCCATAATTCACCCCTCCACTTT
V gene: TRBV5-1; J gene: TRBJ1-4; clone size: NA; D gene: NA; CDR3 protein: CASSAPAGGTNEKLFF; CDR3 DNA: TGCGCCAGCAGCGCCCCGGCTGGGGGGACTAATGAAAAACTGTTTTTT
V gene: TRBV30; J gene: TRBJ2-2; clone size: NA; D gene: NA; CDR3 protein: CAWEGAGRNGELFF; CDR3 DNA: TGTGCCTGGGAGGGGGCAGGGAGGAACGGGGAGCTGTTTTTT
V gene: TRBV20-1; J gene: TRBJ1-1; clone size: NA; D gene: NA; CDR3 protein: CSASLNTEAFF; CDR3 DNA: TGCAGTGCTAGTTTAAACACTGAAGCTTTCTTT
V gene: TRBV5-6; J gene: TRBJ2-7; clone size: NA; D gene: NA; CDR3 protein: CASSLVSGVEQYF; CDR3 DNA: TGTGCCAGCAGCTTGGTTTCGGGGGTCGAGCAGTACTTC
V gene: TRBV5-6; J gene: TRBJ2-5; clone size: NA; D gene: TRBD2; CDR3 protein: CASSLRLAVDGETQYF; CDR3 DNA: TGTGCCAGCAGCTTGAGACTAGCGGTAGATGGGGAGACCCAGTACTTC
V gene: TRBV29-1; J gene: TRBJ1-2; clone size: NA; D gene: NA; CDR3 protein: CSVGSQGGGYTF; CDR3 DNA: TGCAGCGTTGGGTCCCAGGGTGGTGGCTACACCTTC
V gene: TRBV14; J gene: TRBJ1-5; clone size: NA; D gene: NA; CDR3 protein: CASRVTATNQPQHF; CDR3 DNA: TGTGCCAGCAGGGTGACAGCAACCAATCAGCCCCAGCATTTT
V gene: TRBV19; J gene: TRBJ2-7; clone size: few; D gene: TRBD2; CDR3 protein: CASSDREGFHEQYF; CDR3 DNA: TGTGCCAGTAGTGACCGGGAGGGATTCCACGAGCAGTACTTC
V gene: TRBV18; J gene: TRBJ1-1; clone size: NA; D gene: NA; CDR3 protein: CASSPPELNTEAFF; CDR3 DNA: TGTGCCAGCTCACCACCGGAGCTGAACACTGAAGCTTTCTTT
V gene: TRBV9; J gene: TRBJ2-1; clone size: NA; D gene: TRBD1; CDR3 protein: CASSPRTGSNEQFF; CDR3 DNA: TGTGCCAGCAGCCCACGGACAGGGAGTAATGAGCAGTTCTTC
V gene: TRBV9; J gene: TRBJ2-1; clone size: NA; D gene: TRBD2; CDR3 protein: CASSGEGGTSGNNEQFF; CDR3 DNA: TGTGCCAGCAGCGGAGAGGGGGGTACTAGCGGTAACAATGAGCAGTTCTTC
V gene: TRBV27; J gene: TRBJ2-2; clone size: NA; D gene: NA; CDR3 protein: CASSFLVAGELFF; CDR3 DNA: TGTGCCAGCAGTTTTCTTGTAGCCGGGGAGCTGTTTTTT
V gene: TRBV6-7; J gene: TRBJ2-5; clone size: NA; D gene: NA; CDR3 protein: CASRFTAGNQETQYF; CDR3 DNA: TGTGCCAGCAGGTTCACCGCAGGTAACCAAGAGACCCAGTACTTC
V gene: TRBV9; J gene: TRBJ2-1; clone size: NA; D gene: TRBD2; CDR3 protein: CASSPAGGPPDEQFF; CDR3 DNA: TGTGCCAGCAGCCCGGCGGGGGGGCCGCCAGACGAGCAGTTCTTC
V gene: TRBV7-9; J gene: TRBJ1-1; clone size: NA; D gene: TRBD1; CDR3 protein: CASSTIQGGTEAFF; CDR3 DNA: TGTGCCAGCAGCACCATACAGGGGGGCACTGAAGCTTTCTTT
V gene: TRBV7-8; J gene: TRBJ2-7; clone size: NA; D gene: NA; CDR3 protein: CASSLGGGSLSEEHF; CDR3 DNA: TGTGCCAGCAGCTTAGGTGGTGGCAGTTTAAGCGAGGAACACTTC
V gene: TRBV4-2; J gene: TRBJ2-1; clone size: NA; D gene: TRBD2; CDR3 protein: CASSQEVRLAGVDEQFF; CDR3 DNA: TGTGCCAGCAGCCAAGAGGTGAGGCTAGCGGGAGTAGACGAGCAGTTCTTC
V gene: TRBV5-1; J gene: TRBJ1-2; clone size: NA; D gene: TRBD1; CDR3 protein: CASSLGTGDDTF; CDR3 DNA: TGCGCCAGCAGCTTGGGGACAGGCGACGACACCTTC
V gene: TRBV19; J gene: TRBJ2-1; clone size: NA; D gene: NA; CDR3 protein: CASRLSIYNEQFF; CDR3 DNA: TGTGCCAGTAGACTATCTATCTACAATGAGCAGTTCTTC
V gene: TRBV5-1; J gene: TRBJ2-7; clone size: NA; D gene: TRBD2; CDR3 protein: CASSSPTSGGIYEQYF; CDR3 DNA: TGCGCCAGCAGCTCCCCGACTAGCGGGGGGATCTACGAGCAGTACTTC
V gene: TRBV4-1; J gene: TRBJ1-2; clone size: NA; D gene: NA; CDR3 protein: CASSPISTEYGYSF; CDR3 DNA: TGCGCCAGCAGCCCAATATCGACGGAGTATGGCTACTCCTTC
V gene: TRBV7-2; J gene: TRBJ2-7; clone size: NA; D gene: TRBD1; CDR3 protein: CASSWTGAEQYF; CDR3 DNA: TGTGCCAGCAGCTGGACAGGGGCCGAGCAGTACTTC